This record looks at one TCR beta chain sequence and its context. What it binds is unknown. The CDR3 sequence is 16 residues long. Germline V gene data show CDR1 as SGHTA and CDR2 as FQGNSA. V trimming: 5 bases; J trimming: 4 bases; junction bases outside the gene matches: 12. The sample originates from a study of cytomegalovirus exposure and HLA in healthy donors. Study overall: The 90 to 150 validation repertoires and the roughly 670 first-cohort repertoires shared a platform, a later analysis reported.

Clones were sequenced by immunoSEQ multiplex PCR, and TCRdb holds only the in-frame ones, with some missing. The sample lists fewer than 150,000 clones, roughly four fifths seen once, with 30% in the top ten. Study-wide results and caveats: Reported performance of the classifier showed diagnosis of cytomegalovirus status with high specificity and sensitivity. TCR beta chains numbering 164 were designated cytomegalovirus-associated. Most TCRs appeared rarely, but some public TCRs recurred in many donors.

The clonotype comes from a young man in good health and CMV-seropositive. The sample taken for sequencing was PBMCs. The V and J genes are TRBV7-2 and TRBJ1-1; 8 positions match TRBD1. The CDR3: CASSPTTGDMGTEAFF. The CDR3 bases are TGTGCCAGCAGCCCTACGACAGGGGATATGGGCACTGAAGCTTTCTTT.